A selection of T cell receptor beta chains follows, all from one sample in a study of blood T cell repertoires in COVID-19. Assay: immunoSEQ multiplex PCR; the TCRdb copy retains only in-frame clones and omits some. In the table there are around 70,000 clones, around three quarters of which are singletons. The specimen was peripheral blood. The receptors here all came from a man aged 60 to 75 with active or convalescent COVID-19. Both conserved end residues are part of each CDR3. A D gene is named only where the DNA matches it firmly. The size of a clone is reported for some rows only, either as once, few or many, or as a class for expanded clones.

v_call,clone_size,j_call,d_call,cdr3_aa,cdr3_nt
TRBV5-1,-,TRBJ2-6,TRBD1,CASSSDRERANVLTF,TGCGCCAGCAGCTCGGACAGGGAGCGGGCCAACGTCCTGACTTTC
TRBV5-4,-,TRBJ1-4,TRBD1,CASSLRQGNEKLFF,TGTGCCAGCAGCCTGCGACAGGGCAATGAAAAACTGTTTTTT
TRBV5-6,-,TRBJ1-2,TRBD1,CASSTTGTGPLRGYTF,TGTGCCAGCAGCACCACCGGGACAGGTCCCCTTCGGGGCTACACCTTC
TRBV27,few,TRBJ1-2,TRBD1,CASSQDRGNGYTF,TGTGCCAGCAGCCAGGACAGGGGAAATGGCTACACCTTC
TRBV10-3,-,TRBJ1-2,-,CAISGHGEPRGYTF,TGTGCCATCAGTGGACACGGGGAACCGCGCGGCTACACCTTC
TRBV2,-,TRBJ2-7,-,CASSLSYEQYF,TGTGCCAGCAGCCTCTCCTACGAGCAGTACTTC
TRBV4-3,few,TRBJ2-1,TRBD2,CASSQVWRAGQGEQFF,TGCGCCAGCAGCCAAGTTTGGAGAGCGGGGCAGGGTGAGCAGTTCTTC
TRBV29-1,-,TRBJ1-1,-,CSVEEEWGLGTEAFF,TGCAGCGTGGAAGAGGAGTGGGGGCTCGGGACTGAAGCTTTCTTT
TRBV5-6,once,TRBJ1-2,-,CASSLNQGNYGYTF,TGTGCCAGCAGCTTGAATCAGGGTAACTATGGCTACACCTTC
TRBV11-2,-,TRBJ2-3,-,CASSLEQAIDTQYF,TGTGCCAGCAGCTTAGAACAAGCGATCGATACGCAGTATTTT
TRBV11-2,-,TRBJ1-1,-,CASSLAGGDTEAFF,TGTGCCAGCAGCTTAGCCGGAGGGGACACTGAAGCTTTCTTT
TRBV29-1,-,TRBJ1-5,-,CSVEEGTGVHF,TGCAGCGTTGAAGAAGGAACCGGGGTTCATTTT
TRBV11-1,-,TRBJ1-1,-,CASSLFGGSYAEAFF,TGTGCCAGCAGCTTATTTGGGGGCTCTTACGCTGAAGCTTTCTTT
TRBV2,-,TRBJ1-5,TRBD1,CASSAGQGSNQPQHF,TGTGCCAGCAGCGCGGGACAGGGCAGCAATCAGCCCCAGCATTTT
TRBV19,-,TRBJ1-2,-,CASAEQGTDYGYTF,TGTGCCAGTGCCGAACAGGGAACGGACTATGGCTACACCTTC
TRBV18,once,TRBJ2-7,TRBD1,CASSPDFWDRGRENYEQYF,TGTGCCAGCTCACCAGACTTCTGGGACAGGGGGCGCGAGAACTACGAGCAGTACTTC
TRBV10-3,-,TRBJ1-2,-,CAISEGSYGYTF,TGTGCCATCAGTGAGGGCAGCTATGGCTACACCTTC
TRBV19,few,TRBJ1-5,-,CASSGGIHLSFNQPQHF,TGTGCATCTTCCGGGGGGATTCACCTTAGTTTCAATCAGCCCCAGCATTTT
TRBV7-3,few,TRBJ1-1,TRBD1,CASSFQGETEAFF,TGTGCCAGCAGCTTCCAGGGGGAGACTGAAGCTTTCTTT
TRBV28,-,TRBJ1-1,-,CASSFLRRAFF,TGTGCCAGCAGTTTTCTACGGAGGGCTTTCTTT
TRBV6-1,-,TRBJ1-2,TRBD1,CASSGLETGGFYGYTF,TGTGCCAGCAGTGGACTGGAGACAGGGGGTTTCTATGGCTACACCTTC
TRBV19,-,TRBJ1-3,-,CASGTMHLSGNTIYF,TGTGCCAGCGGGACAATGCACCTCTCCGGAAACACCATATATTTT
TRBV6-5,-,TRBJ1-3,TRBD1,CASSPTGGSGNTIYF,TGTGCCAGCAGTCCTACAGGGGGATCCGGAAACACCATATATTTT
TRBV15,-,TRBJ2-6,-,CATSRDRSGANVLTF,TGTGCCACCAGCAGAGACAGGTCTGGGGCCAACGTCCTGACTTTC
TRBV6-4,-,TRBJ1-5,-,CASSDRGQPQHF,TGTGCCAGCAGTGACCGAGGGCAGCCCCAGCATTTT
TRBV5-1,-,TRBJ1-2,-,CASSFGQPNNYGYTF,TGCGCCAGCAGCTTCGGACAGCCTAATAACTATGGCTACACCTTC
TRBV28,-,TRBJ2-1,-,CASSLRPIGKEQFF,TGTGCCAGCAGTTTAAGACCGATCGGGAAAGAGCAGTTCTTC
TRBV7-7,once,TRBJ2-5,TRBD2,CASSLDRGGGETQYF,TGTGCCAGCAGCTTAGATCGGGGGGGCGGTGAGACCCAGTACTTC
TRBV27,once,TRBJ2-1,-,CASSLSRNNEQFF,TGTGCCAGCAGCTTATCGAGGAACAATGAGCAGTTCTTC
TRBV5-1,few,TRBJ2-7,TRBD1,CASSPTGAEQYF,TGCGCCAGCAGCCCGACAGGGGCCGAGCAGTACTTC
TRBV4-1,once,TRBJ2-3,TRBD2,CASSQDLGTRVTDTQYF,TGCGCCAGCAGCCAAGATCTCGGGACTAGGGTCACAGATACGCAGTATTTT
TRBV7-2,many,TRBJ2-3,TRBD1,CASSLAGTAGDTQYF,TGTGCCAGCAGCTTAGCTGGGACAGCCGGAGATACGCAGTATTTT
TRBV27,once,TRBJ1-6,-,CASSPRPVDYNSPLHF,TGTGCCAGCAGCCCTAGGCCCGTTGACTATAATTCACCCCTCCACTTT
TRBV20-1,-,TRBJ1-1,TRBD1,CSASKAGGVLDTEAFF,TGCAGTGCTAGTAAGGCAGGGGGCGTGTTGGACACTGAAGCTTTCTTT
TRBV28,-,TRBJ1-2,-,CASRPGGYGYTF,TGTGCCAGCAGACCCGGGGGATATGGCTACACCTTC
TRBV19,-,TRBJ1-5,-,CASSISVNQPQHF,TGTGCCAGTAGTATCTCGGTGAATCAGCCCCAGCATTTT
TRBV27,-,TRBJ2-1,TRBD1,CASSKYRGDDEQFF,TGTGCCAGCAGCAAATACAGGGGTGACGATGAGCAGTTCTTC
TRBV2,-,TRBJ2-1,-,CASNQIRDSGGSYNEQFF,TGTGCCAGCAATCAGATTCGGGATTCTGGCGGGTCCTACAATGAGCAGTTCTTC
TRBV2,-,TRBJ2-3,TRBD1,CASRDSYPDTQYF,TGTGCCAGCCGGGACAGCTACCCAGATACGCAGTATTTT
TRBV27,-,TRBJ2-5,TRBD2,CASSPVVGGYQETQYF,TGTGCCAGCAGTCCGGTGGTCGGGGGGTACCAAGAGACCCAGTACTTC
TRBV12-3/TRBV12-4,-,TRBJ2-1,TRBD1,CASRLNRGNEQFF,TGTGCCAGCAGGCTCAACAGGGGCAATGAGCAGTTCTTC
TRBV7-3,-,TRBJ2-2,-,CASSLNAPGNTGELFF,TGTGCCAGCAGCTTAAATGCCCCAGGGAACACCGGGGAGCTGTTTTTT
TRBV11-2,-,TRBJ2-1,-,CASMRDFSYNEQFF,TGTGCCAGCATGAGGGACTTTTCCTACAATGAGCAGTTCTTC
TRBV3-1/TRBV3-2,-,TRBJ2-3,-,CASSQDRGSGLDGFGTQYF,TGTGCCAGCAGCCAAGATCGCGGTTCAGGGCTAGACGGGTTCGGTACGCAGTATTTT
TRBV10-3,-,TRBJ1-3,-,CAISESAGGNTIYF,TGTGCCATCAGTGAGTCGGCAGGGGGAAACACCATATATTTT
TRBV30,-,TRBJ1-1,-,CAWRADSTEAFF,TGTGCCTGGAGGGCAGACAGCACTGAAGCTTTCTTT
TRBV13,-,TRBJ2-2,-,CASSSVGGVGELFF,TGTGCCAGCAGCTCCGTGGGGGGAGTAGGGGAGCTGTTTTTT
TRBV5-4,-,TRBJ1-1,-,CASSLVNTEAFF,TGTGCCAGCAGCTTGGTAAACACTGAAGCTTTCTTT
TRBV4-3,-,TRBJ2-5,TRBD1,CASSQDRDSRKTQYF,TGCGCCAGCAGCCAAGACCGGGACAGTAGAAAGACCCAGTACTTC
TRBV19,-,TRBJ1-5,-,CASSNQAGTLYQPQHF,TGTGCCAGTAGTAACCAAGCCGGGACATTATATCAGCCCCAGCATTTT
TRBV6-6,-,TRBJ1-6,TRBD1,CASSHPRQGANLWWSPLHF,TGTGCCAGCAGTCACCCGAGACAGGGGGCGAACTTGTGGTGGTCACCCCTCCACTTT
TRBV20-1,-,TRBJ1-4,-,CSASRNEKLFF,TGCAGTGCTAGCAGAAATGAAAAACTGTTTTTT
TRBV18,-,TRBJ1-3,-,CASSPYTDSGNTIYF,TGTGCCAGCTCACCATATACAGACTCTGGAAACACCATATATTTT